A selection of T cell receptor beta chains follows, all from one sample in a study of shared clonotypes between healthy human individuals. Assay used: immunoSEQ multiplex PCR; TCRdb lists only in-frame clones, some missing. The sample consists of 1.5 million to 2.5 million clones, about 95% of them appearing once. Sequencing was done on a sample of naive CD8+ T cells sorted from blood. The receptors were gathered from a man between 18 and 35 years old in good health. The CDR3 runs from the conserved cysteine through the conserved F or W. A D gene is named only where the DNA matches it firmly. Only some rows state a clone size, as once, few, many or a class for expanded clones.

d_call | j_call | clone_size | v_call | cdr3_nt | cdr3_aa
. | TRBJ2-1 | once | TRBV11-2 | TGTGCCAGCAGCTTACCCCTAGCGTCGAATGAGCAGTTCTTC | CASSLPLASNEQFF
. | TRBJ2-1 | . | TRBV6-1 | TGTGCCAGCAGTGTTTACAATGAGCAGTTCTTC | CASSVYNEQFF
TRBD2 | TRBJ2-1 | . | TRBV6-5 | TGTGCCAGCAGTTCTACGGGACTAGACAATGAGCAGTTCTTC | CASSSTGLDNEQFF
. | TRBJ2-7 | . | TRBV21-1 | TGTGCCAGCAGCAACATAGCGCCCCACGAGATTTACGAGCAGTACTTC | CASSNIAPHEIYEQYF
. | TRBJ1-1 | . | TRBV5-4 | TGTGCCAGCAGCCCAACGCTTAACACTGAAGCTTTCTTT | CASSPTLNTEAFF
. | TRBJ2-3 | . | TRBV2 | TGTGCCAGCATGGGGGATACGCAGTATTTT | CASMGDTQYF
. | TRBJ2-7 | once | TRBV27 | TGTGCCAGTGGCCAGGGGTTTACCGAGCAGTACTTC | CASGQGFTEQYF
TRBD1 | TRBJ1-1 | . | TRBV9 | TGTGCCAGCAGCAACCGACAGGGGTTAAGCACTGAAGCTTTCTTT | CASSNRQGLSTEAFF
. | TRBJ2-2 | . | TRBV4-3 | TGCGCCAGCAGCCAAGATGTTCCCACAGCGAACACCGGGGAGCTGTTTTTT | CASSQDVPTANTGELFF
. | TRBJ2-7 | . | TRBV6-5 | TGTGCCAGCAGTTACTCGAAGTGGGGCCACGAGCAGTACTTC | CASSYSKWGHEQYF
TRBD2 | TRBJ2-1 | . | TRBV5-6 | TGTGCCAGCAGCTTGGGACTAGCAGCCTACAATGAGCAGTTCTTC | CASSLGLAAYNEQFF
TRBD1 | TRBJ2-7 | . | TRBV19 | TGTGCCAGTAGTATTTCCGGGACAGGCTCCTACGAGCAGTACTTC | CASSISGTGSYEQYF
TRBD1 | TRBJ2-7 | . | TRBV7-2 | TGTGCCAGCAGCTTAGGCATAGGACAGGTGATTGGATCCTACGAGCAGTACTTC | CASSLGIGQVIGSYEQYF
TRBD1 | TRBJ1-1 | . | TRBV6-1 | TGTGCCAGCAGTGAAGATGGTGACAGGGTGCCCACTGAAGCTTTCTTT | CASSEDGDRVPTEAFF
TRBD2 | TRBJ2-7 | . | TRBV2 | TGTGCCAGCAGTGGGATAGCGGGAGACTACGAGCAGTACTTC | CASSGIAGDYEQYF
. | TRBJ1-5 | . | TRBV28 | TGTGCCAGCAGTTTCCTGGAGGGCTACTATAGCAATCAGCCCCAGCATTTT | CASSFLEGYYSNQPQHF
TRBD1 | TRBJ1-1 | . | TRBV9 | TGTGCCAGCAGCCTTACAGGGGACACTGAAGCTTTCTTT | CASSLTGDTEAFF
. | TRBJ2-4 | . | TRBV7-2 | TGTGCCAGCAGCTTAGACGTGGGCATAGCCAAAAACATTCAGTACTTC | CASSLDVGIAKNIQYF
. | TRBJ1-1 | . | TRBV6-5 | TGTGCCAGCAGTTCCCAGGGAAGAACTGAAGCTTTCTTT | CASSSQGRTEAFF
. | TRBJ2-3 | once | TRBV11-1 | TGTGCCAGCAGCTTATTGGCTGGCGAGGGAGATACGCAGTATTTT | CASSLLAGEGDTQYF
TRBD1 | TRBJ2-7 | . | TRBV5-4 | TGTGCCAGCAGCCTTACGGGACAGGACTTGGAGCAGTACTTC | CASSLTGQDLEQYF
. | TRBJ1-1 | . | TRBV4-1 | TGCGCCAGCAGCCAAGATAAGCAGATAAGCACTGAAGCTTTCTTT | CASSQDKQISTEAFF
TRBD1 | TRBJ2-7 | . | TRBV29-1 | TGCAGCGTTGAGGCAAGTTGGACAGGGCATCCCTACGAGCAGTACTTC | CSVEASWTGHPYEQYF
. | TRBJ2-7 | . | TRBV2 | TGTGCCAGCAGTGATCCTAGCTTCTCGGCCGAGCAGTACTTC | CASSDPSFSAEQYF
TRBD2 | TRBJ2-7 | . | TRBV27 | TGTGCCAGCAGTATGTGGCTAGCGGGAGACGAGCAGTACTTC | CASSMWLAGDEQYF
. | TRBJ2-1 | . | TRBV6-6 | TGTGCCAGCAAGAGTGACGGGGGAACCTACAATGAGCAGTTCTTC | CASKSDGGTYNEQFF
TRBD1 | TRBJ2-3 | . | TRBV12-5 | TGTGCTAGTGGTTTGGAGGGGGCCCGAGATACGCAGTATTTT | CASGLEGARDTQYF